The clone carrying this T cell receptor beta chain has only one observation. The sample is drawn from a study of blood T cell repertoires in COVID-19. For the study at large: Samples taken during acute and convalescent COVID-19 were collected in the United States, Italy and Spain.

Using immunoSEQ multiplex PCR, the repertoire was profiled, and TCRdb retains in-frame clones only, with some absent. The sample shows 80,000 to 95,000 clones, roughly 83% of them seen only once. This TCR was sampled from a woman of 80 years or more with active or convalescent COVID-19. Sequenced: peripheral blood.

The CDR3 DNA reads as TGTGCCAGCAGTTACTTTGGACAGTCCACAGATACGCAGTATTTT. As protein: CASSYFGQSTDTQYF. The chain has TRBV6-2 or TRBV6-3 and TRBJ2-3; D possibly corresponds to TRBD1 (6 bases). The CDR3 consists of 15 residues. V gave up 1 base and J gave up 2 bases, with 10 bases separating them. The germline V gene encodes CDR1 MNHEY and CDR2 SVGEGT.